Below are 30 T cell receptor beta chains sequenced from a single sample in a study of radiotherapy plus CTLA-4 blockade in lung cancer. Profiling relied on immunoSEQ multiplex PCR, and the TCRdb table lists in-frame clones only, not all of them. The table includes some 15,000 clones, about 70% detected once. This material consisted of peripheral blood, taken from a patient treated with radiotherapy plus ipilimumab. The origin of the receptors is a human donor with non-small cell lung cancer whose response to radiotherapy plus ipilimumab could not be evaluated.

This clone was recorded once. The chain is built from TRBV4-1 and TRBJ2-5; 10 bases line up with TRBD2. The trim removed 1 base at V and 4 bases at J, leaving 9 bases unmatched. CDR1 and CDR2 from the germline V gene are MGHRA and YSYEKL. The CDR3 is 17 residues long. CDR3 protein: CASSQVASGGLLETQYF. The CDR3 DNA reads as TGCGCCAGCAGCCAAGTGGCTAGCGGGGGCCTTCTAGAGACCCAGTACTTC.

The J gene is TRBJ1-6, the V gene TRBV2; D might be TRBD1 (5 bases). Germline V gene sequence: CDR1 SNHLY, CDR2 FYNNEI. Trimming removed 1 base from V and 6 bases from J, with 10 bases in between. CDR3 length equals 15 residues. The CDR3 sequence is CASSEDPGLNSPLHF. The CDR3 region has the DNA TGTGCCAGCAGTGAAGATCCAGGGCTTAATTCACCCCTCCACTTT.

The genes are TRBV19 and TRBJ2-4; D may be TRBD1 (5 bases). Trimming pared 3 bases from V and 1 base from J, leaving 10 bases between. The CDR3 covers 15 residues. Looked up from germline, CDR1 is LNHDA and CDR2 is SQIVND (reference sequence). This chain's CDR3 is CASSIPTAAKNIQYF. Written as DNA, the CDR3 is TGTGCCAGTAGTATCCCGACAGCGGCCAAAAACATTCAGTACTTC.

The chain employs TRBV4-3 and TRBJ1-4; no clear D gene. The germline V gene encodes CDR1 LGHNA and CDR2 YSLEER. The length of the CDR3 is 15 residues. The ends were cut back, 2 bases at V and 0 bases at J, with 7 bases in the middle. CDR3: CASSQPGATNEKLFF. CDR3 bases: TGCGCCAGCAGCCAACCGGGTGCAACTAATGAAAAACTGTTTTTT.

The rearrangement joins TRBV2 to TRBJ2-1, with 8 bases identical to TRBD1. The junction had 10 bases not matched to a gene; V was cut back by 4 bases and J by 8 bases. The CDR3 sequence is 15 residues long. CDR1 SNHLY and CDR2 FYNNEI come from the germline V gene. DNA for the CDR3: TGTGCCAGCAGTGCTCCAGGGGGCGCAGTCTATGAGCAGTTCTTC. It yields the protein CASSAPGGAVYEQFF.

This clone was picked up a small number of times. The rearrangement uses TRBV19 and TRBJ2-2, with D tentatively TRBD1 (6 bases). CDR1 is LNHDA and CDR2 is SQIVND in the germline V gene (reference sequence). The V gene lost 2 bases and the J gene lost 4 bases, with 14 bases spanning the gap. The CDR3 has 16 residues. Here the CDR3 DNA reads TGTGCCAGTAGTATACAGGCAGGGGATGGCACCGGGGAGCTGTTTTTT. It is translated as CASSIQAGDGTGELFF.

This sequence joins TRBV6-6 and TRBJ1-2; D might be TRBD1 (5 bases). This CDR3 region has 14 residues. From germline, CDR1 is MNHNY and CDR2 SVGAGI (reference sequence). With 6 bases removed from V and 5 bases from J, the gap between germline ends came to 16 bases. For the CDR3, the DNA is TGTGCCAGCAGGCAGGGCAGGGATGGGTATGGCTACACCTTC. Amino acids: CASRQGRDGYGYTF.

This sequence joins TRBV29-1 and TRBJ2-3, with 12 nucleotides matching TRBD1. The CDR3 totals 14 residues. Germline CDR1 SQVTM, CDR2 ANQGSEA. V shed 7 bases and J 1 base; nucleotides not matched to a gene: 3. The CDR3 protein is CSAWDRGRTDTQYF. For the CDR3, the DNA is TGCAGCGCCTGGGACAGGGGGCGCACAGATACGCAGTATTTT.

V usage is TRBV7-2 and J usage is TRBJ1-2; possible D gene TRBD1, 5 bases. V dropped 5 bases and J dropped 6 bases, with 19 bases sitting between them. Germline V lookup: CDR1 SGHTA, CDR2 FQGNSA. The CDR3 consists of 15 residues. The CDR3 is CASSPSFREGDGYTF. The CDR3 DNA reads TGTGCCAGCAGCCCTTCTTTCAGGGAGGGAGATGGCTACACCTTC.

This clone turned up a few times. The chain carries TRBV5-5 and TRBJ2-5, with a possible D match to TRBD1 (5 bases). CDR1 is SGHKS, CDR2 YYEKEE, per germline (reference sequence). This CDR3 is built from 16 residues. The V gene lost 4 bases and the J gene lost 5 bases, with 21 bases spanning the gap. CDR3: CASSPLSTDRAETQYF. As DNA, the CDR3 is TGTGCCAGCAGCCCACTGTCGACAGATCGGGCGGAGACCCAGTACTTC.

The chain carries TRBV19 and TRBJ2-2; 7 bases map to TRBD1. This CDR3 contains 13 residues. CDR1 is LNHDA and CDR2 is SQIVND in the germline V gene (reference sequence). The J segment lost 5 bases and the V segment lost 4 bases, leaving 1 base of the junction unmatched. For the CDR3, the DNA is TGTGCCAGTAGTAACAGGGGTACCGGGGAGCTGTTTTTT. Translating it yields CASSNRGTGELFF.

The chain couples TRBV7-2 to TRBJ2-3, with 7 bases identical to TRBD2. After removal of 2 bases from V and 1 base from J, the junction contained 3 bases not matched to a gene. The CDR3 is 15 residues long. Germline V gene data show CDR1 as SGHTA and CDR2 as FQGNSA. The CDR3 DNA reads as TGTGCCAGCAGCTTATCGCTAGCGGGCACAGATACGCAGTATTTT. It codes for CASSLSLAGTDTQYF.

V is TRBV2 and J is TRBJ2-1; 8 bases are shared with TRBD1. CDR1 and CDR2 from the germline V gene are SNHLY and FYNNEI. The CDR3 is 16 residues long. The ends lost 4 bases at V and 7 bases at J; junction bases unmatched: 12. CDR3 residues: CASSVGQGAAQNEQFF. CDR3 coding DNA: TGTGCCAGCAGTGTGGGGCAGGGGGCGGCCCAAAATGAGCAGTTCTTC.

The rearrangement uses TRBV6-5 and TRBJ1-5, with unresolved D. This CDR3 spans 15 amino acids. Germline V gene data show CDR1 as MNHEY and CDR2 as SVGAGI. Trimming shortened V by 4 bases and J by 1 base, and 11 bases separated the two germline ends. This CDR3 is CASSSRDQSNQPQHF. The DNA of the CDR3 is TGTGCCAGCAGTTCCCGGGATCAGAGCAATCAGCCCCAGCATTTT.

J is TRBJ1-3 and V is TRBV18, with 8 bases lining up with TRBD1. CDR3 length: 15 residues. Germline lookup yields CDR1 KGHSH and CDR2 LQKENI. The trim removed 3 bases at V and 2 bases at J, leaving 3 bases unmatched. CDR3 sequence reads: CASSPQGAAGNTIYF. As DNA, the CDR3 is TGTGCCAGCTCACCGCAGGGGGCTGCTGGAAACACCATATATTTT.

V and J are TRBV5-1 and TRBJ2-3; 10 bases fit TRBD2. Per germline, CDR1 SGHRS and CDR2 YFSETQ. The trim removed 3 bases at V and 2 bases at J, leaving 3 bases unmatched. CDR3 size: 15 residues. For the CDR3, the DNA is TGCGCCAGCAGCTGGACTAGCGGCGTCACAGATACGCAGTATTTT. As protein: CASSWTSGVTDTQYF.

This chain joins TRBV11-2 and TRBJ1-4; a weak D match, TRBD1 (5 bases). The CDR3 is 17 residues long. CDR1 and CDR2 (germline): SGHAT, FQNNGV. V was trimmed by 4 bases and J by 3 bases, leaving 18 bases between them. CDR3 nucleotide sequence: TGTGCCAGCAGCTCCGGAGACAGCGGGATAGCTAATGAAAAACTGTTTTTT. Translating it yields CASSSGDSGIANEKLFF.

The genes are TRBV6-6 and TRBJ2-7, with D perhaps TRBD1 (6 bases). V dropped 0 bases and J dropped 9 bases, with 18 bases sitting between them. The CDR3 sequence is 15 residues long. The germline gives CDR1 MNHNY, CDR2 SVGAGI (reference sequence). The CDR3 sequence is CASSYSTTSGATQYV. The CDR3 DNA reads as TGTGCCAGCAGTTACTCCACAACCTCAGGGGCTACGCAGTACGTC.

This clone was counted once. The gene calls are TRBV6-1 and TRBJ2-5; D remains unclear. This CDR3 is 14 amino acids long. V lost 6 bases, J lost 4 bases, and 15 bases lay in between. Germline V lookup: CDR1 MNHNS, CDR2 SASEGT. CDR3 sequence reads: CASSNPTARETQYF. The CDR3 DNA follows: TGTGCCAGCAGCAATCCGACTGCCCGAGAGACCCAGTACTTC.

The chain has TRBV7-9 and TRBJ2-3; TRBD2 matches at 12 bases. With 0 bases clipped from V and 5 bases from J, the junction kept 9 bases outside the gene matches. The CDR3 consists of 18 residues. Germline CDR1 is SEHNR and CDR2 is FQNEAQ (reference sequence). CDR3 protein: CASSLASRLAGGGDTQYF. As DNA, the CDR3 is TGTGCCAGCAGCTTAGCGTCCCGTCTAGCGGGGGGGGGAGATACGCAGTATTTT.

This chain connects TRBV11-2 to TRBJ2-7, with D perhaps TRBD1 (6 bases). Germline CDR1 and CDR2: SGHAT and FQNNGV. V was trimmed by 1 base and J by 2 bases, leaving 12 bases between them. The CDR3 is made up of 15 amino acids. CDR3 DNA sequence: TGTGCCAGCAGCTTAGGGATGGGGGCTCCCTACGAGCAGTACGTC. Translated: CASSLGMGAPYEQYV.

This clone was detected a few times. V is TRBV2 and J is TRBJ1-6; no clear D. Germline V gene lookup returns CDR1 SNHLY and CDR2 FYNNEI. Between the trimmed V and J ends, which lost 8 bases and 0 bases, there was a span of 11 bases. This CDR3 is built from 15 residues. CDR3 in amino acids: CASVSGSSYNSPLHF. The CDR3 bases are TGTGCCAGCGTGTCGGGGAGCTCCTATAATTCACCCCTCCACTTT.

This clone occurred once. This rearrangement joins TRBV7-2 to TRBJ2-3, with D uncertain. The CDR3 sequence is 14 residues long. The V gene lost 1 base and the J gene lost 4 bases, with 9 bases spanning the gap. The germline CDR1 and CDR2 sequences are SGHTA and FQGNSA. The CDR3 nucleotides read TGTGCCAGCAGCTTAGAACTCGTCTCAGATACGCAGTATTTT. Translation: CASSLELVSDTQYF. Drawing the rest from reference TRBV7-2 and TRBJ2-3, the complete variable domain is GAGVSQSPSNKVTEKGKDVELRCDPISGHTALYWYRQSLGQGLEFLIYFQGNSAPDKSGLPSDRFSAERTGGSVSTLTIQRTQQEDSAVYLCASSLELVSDTQYFGPGTRLTVL.

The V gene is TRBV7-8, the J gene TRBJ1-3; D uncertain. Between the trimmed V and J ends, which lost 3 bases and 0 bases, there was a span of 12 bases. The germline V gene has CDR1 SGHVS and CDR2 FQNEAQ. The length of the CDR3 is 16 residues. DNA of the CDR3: TGTGCCAGCAGCTTGGGCTTCCCGAGCTCTGGAAACACCATATATTTT. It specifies CASSLGFPSSGNTIYF.

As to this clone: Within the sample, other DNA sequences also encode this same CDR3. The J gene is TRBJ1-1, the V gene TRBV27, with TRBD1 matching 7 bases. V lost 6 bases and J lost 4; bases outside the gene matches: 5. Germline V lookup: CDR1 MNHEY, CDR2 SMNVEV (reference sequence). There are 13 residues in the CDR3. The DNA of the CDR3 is TGTGCCAGCAGATCAGGGGGTGGCACTGAAGCTTTCTTT. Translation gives CASRSGGGTEAFF.

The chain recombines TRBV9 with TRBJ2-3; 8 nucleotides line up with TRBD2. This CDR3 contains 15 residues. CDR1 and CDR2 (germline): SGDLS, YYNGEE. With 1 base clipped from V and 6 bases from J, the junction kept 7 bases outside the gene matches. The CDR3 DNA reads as TGTGCCAGCAGCGTAAAGGCTAGCGGGTCGGATACGCAGTATTTT. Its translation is CASSVKASGSDTQYF.

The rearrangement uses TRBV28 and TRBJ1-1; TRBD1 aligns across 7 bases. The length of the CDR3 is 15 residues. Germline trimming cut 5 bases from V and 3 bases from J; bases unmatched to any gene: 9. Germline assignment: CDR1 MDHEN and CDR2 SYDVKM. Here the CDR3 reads CASSGETGKYTEAFF. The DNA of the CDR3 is TGTGCCAGCAGTGGGGAGACAGGGAAGTACACTGAAGCTTTCTTT.

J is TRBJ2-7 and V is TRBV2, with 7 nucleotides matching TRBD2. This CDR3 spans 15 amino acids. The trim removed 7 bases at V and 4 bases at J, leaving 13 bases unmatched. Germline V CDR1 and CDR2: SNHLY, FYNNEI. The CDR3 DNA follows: TGTGCCAGCATCAAGGAGGGGCTAGCGGATTACGAGCAGTACTTC. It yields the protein CASIKEGLADYEQYF.

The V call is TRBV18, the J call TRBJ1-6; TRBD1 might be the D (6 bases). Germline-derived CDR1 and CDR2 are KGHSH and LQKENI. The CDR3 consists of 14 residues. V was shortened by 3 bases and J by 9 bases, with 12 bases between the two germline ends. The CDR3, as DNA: TGTGCCAGCTCACCGGCAGGGGACGTTTCACCCCTCCACTTT. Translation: CASSPAGDVSPLHF.

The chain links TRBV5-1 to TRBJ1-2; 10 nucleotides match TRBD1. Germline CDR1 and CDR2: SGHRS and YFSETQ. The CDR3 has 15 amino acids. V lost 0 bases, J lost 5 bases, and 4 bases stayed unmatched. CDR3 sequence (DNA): TGCGCCAGCAGCTTGGGACAGGGGGCTAGGTATGGCTACACCTTC. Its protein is CASSLGQGARYGYTF. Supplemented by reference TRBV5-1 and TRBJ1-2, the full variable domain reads KAGVTQTPRYLIKTRGQQVTLSCSPISGHRSVSWYQQTPGQGLQFLFEYFSETQRNKGNFPGRFSGRQFSNSRSEMNVSTLELGDSALYLCASSLGQGARYGYTFGSGTRLTVV.